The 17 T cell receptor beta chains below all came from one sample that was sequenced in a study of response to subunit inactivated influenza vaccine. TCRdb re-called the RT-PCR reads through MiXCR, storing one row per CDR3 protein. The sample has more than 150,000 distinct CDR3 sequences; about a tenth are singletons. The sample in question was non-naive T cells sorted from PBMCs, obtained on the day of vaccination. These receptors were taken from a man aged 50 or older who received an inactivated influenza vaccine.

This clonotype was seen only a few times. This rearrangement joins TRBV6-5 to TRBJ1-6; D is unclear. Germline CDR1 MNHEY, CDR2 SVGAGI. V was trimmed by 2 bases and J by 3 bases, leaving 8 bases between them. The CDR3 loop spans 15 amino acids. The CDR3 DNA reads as TGTGCCAGCAGTTACAGGCAGCACTATAATTCACCCCTCCACTTT. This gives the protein CASSYRQHYNSPLHF.

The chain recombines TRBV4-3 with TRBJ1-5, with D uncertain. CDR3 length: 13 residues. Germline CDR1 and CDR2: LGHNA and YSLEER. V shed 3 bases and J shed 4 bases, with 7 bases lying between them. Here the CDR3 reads CASSQGMNQPQHF. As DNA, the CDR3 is TGCGCCAGCAGCCAGGGAATGAATCAGCCCCAGCATTTT.

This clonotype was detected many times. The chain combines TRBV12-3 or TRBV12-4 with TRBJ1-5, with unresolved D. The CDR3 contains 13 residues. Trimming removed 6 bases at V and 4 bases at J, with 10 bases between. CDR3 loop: CASSSTYNQPQHF. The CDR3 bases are TGTGCCAGCAGCTCAACGTATAATCAGCCCCAGCATTTT.

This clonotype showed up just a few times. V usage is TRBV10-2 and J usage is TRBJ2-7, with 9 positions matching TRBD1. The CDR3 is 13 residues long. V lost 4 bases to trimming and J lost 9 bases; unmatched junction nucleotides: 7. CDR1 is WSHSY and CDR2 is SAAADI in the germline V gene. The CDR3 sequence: CASSGGQGLVQYF. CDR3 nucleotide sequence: TGCGCCAGCAGTGGAGGACAGGGGTTAGTGCAGTACTTC.

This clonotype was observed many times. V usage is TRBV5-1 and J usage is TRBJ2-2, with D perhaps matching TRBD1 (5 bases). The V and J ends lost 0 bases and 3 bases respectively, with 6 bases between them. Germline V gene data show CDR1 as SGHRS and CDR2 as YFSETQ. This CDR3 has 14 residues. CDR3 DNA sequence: TGCGCCAGCAGCTTGGTCAGGGACACCGGGGAGCTGTTTTTT. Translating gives CASSLVRDTGELFF.

CDR3 in DNA: TGTGCCAGCAGTCCCAGGGGGGGACTTTGGGGTAATGAGCAGTTCTTC. Its protein product is CASSPRGGLWGNEQFF. V gene TRBV27 combines with J gene TRBJ2-1; TRBD1 or TRBD2 may be the D gene (7 bases each). V shed 5 bases and J shed 7 bases, with 21 bases lying between them. This CDR3 region has 16 residues. From germline, CDR1 is MNHEY and CDR2 SMNVEV (reference sequence).

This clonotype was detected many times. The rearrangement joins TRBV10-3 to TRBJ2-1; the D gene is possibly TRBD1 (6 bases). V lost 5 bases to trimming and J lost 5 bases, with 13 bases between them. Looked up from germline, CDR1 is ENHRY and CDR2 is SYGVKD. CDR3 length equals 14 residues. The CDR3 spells CAISKQGSHNEQFF. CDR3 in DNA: TGTGCCATCAGTAAACAGGGATCTCACAATGAGCAGTTCTTC.

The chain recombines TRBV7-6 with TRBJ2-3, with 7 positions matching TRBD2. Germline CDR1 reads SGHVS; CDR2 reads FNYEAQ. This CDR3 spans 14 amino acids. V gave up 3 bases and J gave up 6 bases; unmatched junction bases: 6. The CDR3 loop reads CASSLVIGRDTQYF. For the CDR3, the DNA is TGTGCCAGCAGCTTGGTAATCGGGAGGGATACGCAGTATTTT.

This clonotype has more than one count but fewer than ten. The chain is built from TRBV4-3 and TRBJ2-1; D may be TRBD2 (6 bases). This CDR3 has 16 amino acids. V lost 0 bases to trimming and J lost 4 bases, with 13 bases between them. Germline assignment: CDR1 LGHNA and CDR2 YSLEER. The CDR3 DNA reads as TGCGCCAGCAGCCAAGAGGGGGTGGGGGGATACAATGAGCAGTTCTTC. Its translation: CASSQEGVGGYNEQFF.

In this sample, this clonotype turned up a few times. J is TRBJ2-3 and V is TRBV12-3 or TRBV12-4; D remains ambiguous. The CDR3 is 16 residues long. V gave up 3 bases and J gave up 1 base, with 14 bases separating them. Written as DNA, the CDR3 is TGTGCCAGCAGTTTGCGCCGGAGTGTTGGCACAGATACGCAGTATTTT. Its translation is CASSLRRSVGTDTQYF.

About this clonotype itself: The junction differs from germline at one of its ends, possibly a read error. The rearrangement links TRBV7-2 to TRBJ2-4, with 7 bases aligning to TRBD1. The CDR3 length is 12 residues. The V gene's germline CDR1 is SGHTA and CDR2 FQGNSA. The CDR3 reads CASSPVTGSLFF. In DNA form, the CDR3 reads TGTGCCAGCAGTCCGGTGACAGGGTCGTTGTTCTTC.

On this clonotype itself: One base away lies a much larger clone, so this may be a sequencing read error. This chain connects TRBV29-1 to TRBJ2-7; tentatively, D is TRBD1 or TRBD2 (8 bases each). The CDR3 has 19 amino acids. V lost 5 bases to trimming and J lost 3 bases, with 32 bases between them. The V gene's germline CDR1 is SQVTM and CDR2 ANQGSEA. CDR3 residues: CSVRQGPPGLEGGNYEQYF. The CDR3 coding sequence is TGCAGCGTTCGACAGGGGCCTCCGGGACTAGAGGGGGGGAACTACGAGCAGTACTTC.

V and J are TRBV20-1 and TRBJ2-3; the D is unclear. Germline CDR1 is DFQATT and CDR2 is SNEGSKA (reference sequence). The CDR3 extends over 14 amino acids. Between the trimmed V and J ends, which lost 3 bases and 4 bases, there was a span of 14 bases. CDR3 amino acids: CSASRRTRADTQYF. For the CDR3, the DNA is TGCAGTGCTAGTCGCCGGACCCGGGCAGATACGCAGTATTTT.

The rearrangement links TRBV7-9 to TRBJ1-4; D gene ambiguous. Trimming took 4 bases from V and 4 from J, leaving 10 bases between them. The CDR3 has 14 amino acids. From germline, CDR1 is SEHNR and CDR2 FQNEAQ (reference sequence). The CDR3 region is CASSSDALNEKLFF. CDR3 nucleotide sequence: TGTGCCAGCAGCTCGGACGCTCTTAATGAAAAACTGTTTTTT. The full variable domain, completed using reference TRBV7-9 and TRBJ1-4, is DTGVSQNPRHKITKRGQNVTFRCDPISEHNRLYWYRQTLGQGPEFLTYFQNEAQLEKSRLLSDRFSAERPKGSFSTLEIQRTEQGDSAMYLCASSSDALNEKLFFGSGTQLSVL.

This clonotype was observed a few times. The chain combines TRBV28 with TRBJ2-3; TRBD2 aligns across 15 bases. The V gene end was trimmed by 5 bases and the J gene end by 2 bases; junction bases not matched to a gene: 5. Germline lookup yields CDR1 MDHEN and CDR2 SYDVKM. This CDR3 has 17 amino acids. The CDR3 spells CASSAGLAGGITDTQYF. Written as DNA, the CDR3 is TGTGCCAGCAGTGCCGGACTAGCGGGGGGGATCACAGATACGCAGTATTTT.

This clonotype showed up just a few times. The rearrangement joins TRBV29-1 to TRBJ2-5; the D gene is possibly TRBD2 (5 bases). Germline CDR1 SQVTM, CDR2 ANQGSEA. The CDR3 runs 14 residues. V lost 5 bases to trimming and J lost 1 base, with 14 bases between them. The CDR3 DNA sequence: TGCAGCGTTCGGAGAGGGAACAGCCAAGAGACCCAGTACTTC. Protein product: CSVRRGNSQETQYF.

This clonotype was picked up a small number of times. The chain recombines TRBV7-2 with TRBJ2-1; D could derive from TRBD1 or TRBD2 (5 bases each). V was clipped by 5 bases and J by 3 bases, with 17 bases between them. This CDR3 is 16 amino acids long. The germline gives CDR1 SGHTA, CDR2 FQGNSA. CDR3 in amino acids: CASSPGTRTLYNEQFF. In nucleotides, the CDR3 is TGTGCCAGCAGCCCGGGGACCCGAACCCTCTACAATGAGCAGTTCTTC.